The 28 T cell receptor beta chains listed next were all sequenced from one sample in a study of T cells in Graves' hyperthyroidism and ophthalmopathy. Amplification yielded TCR beta CDR3 regions, with RNA transcripts as the source. Carried out on the TCR CDR3, a first-round RT-PCR used the HTBI primer set. TCRdb re-called the multiplex PCR reads through MiXCR, storing one row per CDR3 protein. The repertoire holds about 640,000 distinct CDR3 sequences, with less than 25% as singletons. The sequencing input was blood. These TCRs come from a man aged 30 to 45 with Graves' ophthalmopathy.

V usage is TRBV29-1 and J usage is TRBJ2-5; D is perhaps TRBD2 (7 bases). With 3 bases removed from V and 5 bases from J, the gap between germline ends came to 10 bases. This CDR3 is built from 12 residues. Germline V CDR1 and CDR2: SQVTM, ANQGSEA. The CDR3 DNA follows: TGCAGCGTTGACGGGGGGCTGGAGACCCAGTACTTC. Protein product: CSVDGGLETQYF.

This clonotype was found many times. The gene calls are TRBV7-9 and TRBJ2-3; 7 bases line up with TRBD1. This CDR3 region has 14 residues. From germline, CDR1 is SEHNR and CDR2 FQNEAQ (reference sequence). V lost 6 bases, J lost 2 bases, and 5 bases stayed unmatched. CDR3 region: CASRPGTDTDTQYF. CDR3 bases: TGTGCCAGCAGGCCCGGGACAGACACAGATACGCAGTATTTT.

The chain joins TRBV10-3 to TRBJ2-1; D may be TRBD1 (5 bases). The CDR3 covers 13 residues. Germline-derived CDR1 and CDR2 are ENHRY and SYGVKD. V dropped 6 bases and J dropped 8 bases, with 14 bases sitting between them. In DNA, the CDR3 is TGTGCCATCAGCCACTCAGGGATGGATGAGCAGTTCTTC. It codes for CAISHSGMDEQFF.

This clonotype was counted many times. The chain joins TRBV6-5 to TRBJ1-5, with D perhaps TRBD1 (5 bases). Trimming shortened V by 0 bases and J by 5 bases, and 11 bases separated the two germline ends. The CDR3 is made up of 15 amino acids. Germline V gene data show CDR1 as MNHEY and CDR2 as SVGAGI. The CDR3 bases are TGTGCCAGCAGTTACTCGGGGGGTTTCGATCAGCCCCAGCATTTT. Its translation is CASSYSGGFDQPQHF.

This clonotype was seen ten or more times. CDR3 in DNA: TGCGCCAGCAGCGATAAGCGGATGAACACTGAAGCTTTCTTT. Its protein is CASSDKRMNTEAFF. This chain uses TRBV5-1 with TRBJ1-1, with no clear D. In germline, CDR1 is SGHRS, CDR2 YFSETQ. The V end lost 4 bases, the J end lost 0 bases, and 10 bases lay between the germline ends. There are 14 residues in the CDR3.

This clonotype occurred a few times. The chain joins TRBV29-1 to TRBJ1-2; 10 nucleotides line up with TRBD1. With V trimmed by 6 bases and J by 6 bases, 10 bases remained unmatched. Germline assignment: CDR1 SQVTM and CDR2 ANQGSEA. The CDR3 is 14 residues long. The CDR3 loop reads CSVEPGTGAHGYTF. The CDR3 nucleotides are TGCAGCGTAGAACCCGGGACAGGGGCACATGGCTACACCTTC.

This chain uses TRBV29-1 with TRBJ1-1; a possible D gene is TRBD1 (6 bases). Deletions cut 1 base from V and 4 bases from J, with 13 bases between. The CDR3 runs to 14 residues. Germline-derived CDR1 and CDR2 are SQVTM and ANQGSEA. The DNA of the CDR3 is TGCAGCGTTGAAGTGAGAGGGGGAGTCACTGAAGCTTTCTTT. Translation gives CSVEVRGGVTEAFF. The whole variable domain, filled in from reference TRBV29-1 and TRBJ1-1, reads SAVISQKPSRDICQRGTSLTIQCQVDSQVTMMFWYRQQPGQSLTLIATANQGSEATYESGFVIDKFPISRPNLTFSTLTVSNMSPEDSSIYLCSVEVRGGVTEAFFGQGTRLTVV.

This clonotype was seen only a few times. This chain links TRBV4-3 with TRBJ1-5, with a tentative D call TRBD1 (5 bases). The CDR3 length is 16 residues. Germline CDR1 LGHNA, CDR2 YSLEER. Trimming removed 0 bases at V and 6 bases at J, with 15 bases between. In DNA, the CDR3 is TGCGCCAGCAGCCAAGATCTCGGCAGGGATAGTCAGCCCCAGCATTTT. It encodes CASSQDLGRDSQPQHF.

In its sample, this clonotype was seen a few times. The chain carries TRBV28 and TRBJ2-1; D is possibly TRBD2 (7 bases). Looked up from germline, CDR1 is MDHEN and CDR2 is SYDVKM. The ends were cut back, 8 bases at V and 0 bases at J, with 14 bases in the middle. This CDR3 is 15 amino acids long. The CDR3 protein is CASGGGESSYNEQFF. The CDR3 DNA is TGTGCCAGCGGCGGGGGCGAGAGCTCCTACAATGAGCAGTTCTTC. Drawing the rest from reference TRBV28 and TRBJ2-1, the complete variable domain is DVKVTQSSRYLVKRTGEKVFLECVQDMDHENMFWYRQDPGLGLRLIYFSYDVKMKEKGDIPEGYSVSREKKERFSLILESASTNQTSMYLCASGGGESSYNEQFFGPGTRLTVL.

Many counts were recorded for this clonotype. The chain couples TRBV7-8 to TRBJ1-1, with TRBD1 matching over 11 bases. The V and J ends lost 1 base and 6 bases, in that order; junction bases with no gene match: 7. This CDR3 spans 16 amino acids. Germline V lookup: CDR1 SGHVS, CDR2 FQNEAQ. The CDR3 region is CASSLGDPGQGAEAFF. DNA for the CDR3: TGTGCCAGCAGCTTAGGGGACCCGGGACAGGGGGCTGAAGCTTTCTTT. The full variable domain, completed using reference TRBV7-8 and TRBJ1-1, is GAGVSQSPRYKVAKRGQDVALRCDPISGHVSLFWYQQALGQGPEFLTYFQNEAQLDKSGLPSDRFFAERPEGSVSTLKIQRTQQEDSAVYLCASSLGDPGQGAEAFFGQGTRLTVV.

The chain employs TRBV19 and TRBJ2-2, with TRBD1 identical over 9 bases. The CDR3 spans 14 residues. V lost 7 bases to trimming and J lost 5 bases; unmatched junction nucleotides: 5. The germline CDR1 and CDR2 sequences are LNHDA and SQIVND (reference sequence). CDR3: CASIQGATTGELFF. As DNA, the CDR3 is TGTGCCAGTATACAGGGGGCTACAACCGGGGAGCTGTTTTTT.

The chain is built from TRBV6-1 and TRBJ1-3; D is unclear. Trimming pared 4 bases from V and 0 bases from J, leaving 7 bases between. The germline gives CDR1 MNHNS, CDR2 SASEGT. There are 14 residues in the CDR3. The CDR3 is CASSVRDSGNTIYF. DNA for the CDR3: TGTGCCAGCAGTGTCCGGGACTCTGGAAACACCATATATTTT.

The sample holds a few counts of this clonotype. V gene TRBV7-9 combines with J gene TRBJ2-1, with D unresolved. There are 13 residues in the CDR3. V was cut by 10 bases and J by 9 bases, with 19 bases left in between. CDR1 SEHNR and CDR2 FQNEAQ come from the germline V gene (reference sequence). The CDR3 DNA sequence: TGTGCCACCGCGAGAGAAAGACAAGGTGAGCAGTTCTTC. Protein product: CATARERQGEQFF.

This sequence joins TRBV29-1 and TRBJ2-3; maybe TRBD1 (6 bases). CDR1 and CDR2 (germline): SQVTM, ANQGSEA. This CDR3 comprises 14 residues. V was pared by 4 bases and J by 2 bases, with 13 bases between. This CDR3 is CSVGSRTVTDTQYF. CDR3 sequence (DNA): TGCAGCGTTGGTTCCCGGACAGTCACAGATACGCAGTATTTT.

CDR3 DNA sequence: TGCGCCAGCAGCTTAAGGGCCACTGAAGCTTTCTTT. Amino acid sequence: CASSLRATEAFF. V and J are TRBV5-1 and TRBJ1-1; the D is unclear. The CDR3 loop spans 12 amino acids. From germline, CDR1 is SGHRS and CDR2 YFSETQ. Trimming took off 2 bases at V and 4 bases at J, with 6 bases between the two ends.

The sample holds a few counts of this clonotype. The chain couples TRBV9 to TRBJ2-7; 10 positions agree with TRBD1. The germline gives CDR1 SGDLS, CDR2 YYNGEE. The length of the CDR3 is 15 residues. V shed 2 bases and J 1 base; nucleotides not matched to a gene: 3. CDR3 protein: CASSVGTGASYEQYF. CDR3 nucleotide sequence: TGTGCCAGCAGCGTTGGGACAGGGGCTTCCTACGAGCAGTACTTC.

The CDR3 coding sequence is TGTGCCATCAGTGCTGACAGCTCCTACGAGCAGTACTTC. Encoded protein: CAISADSSYEQYF. This chain joins TRBV10-3 and TRBJ2-7; maybe TRBD1 (5 bases). The CDR3 consists of 13 residues. Germline loops: CDR1 ENHRY, CDR2 SYGVKD. The V end lost 4 bases, the J end lost 0 bases, and 7 bases lay between the germline ends.

This chain joins TRBV20-1 and TRBJ2-4; no clear D. CDR1 DFQATT and CDR2 SNEGSKA come from the germline V gene (reference sequence). The CDR3 runs 12 residues. V was clipped by 8 bases and J by 3 bases, with 11 bases between them. DNA of the CDR3: TGCAGTCCGCGTTCGGACAAAAACATTCAGTACTTC. This codes for CSPRSDKNIQYF.

This clonotype was counted a few times. The rearrangement joins TRBV11-2 to TRBJ2-1, with a tentative D call TRBD2 (6 bases). This CDR3 has 14 amino acids. Trimming stripped 1 base from V and 7 bases from J, with 11 bases between. The germline V gene has CDR1 SGHAT and CDR2 FQNNGV. CDR3 sequence reads: CASSLVREMNEQFF. The CDR3 coding sequence is TGTGCCAGCAGCTTAGTACGGGAGATGAATGAGCAGTTCTTC. Using reference TRBV11-2 and TRBJ2-1 for the parts outside the CDR3, the full variable domain is EAGVAQSPRYKIIEKRQSVAFWCNPISGHATLYWYQQILGQGPKLLIQFQNNGVVDDSQLPKDRFSAERLKGVDSTLKIQPAKLEDSAVYLCASSLVREMNEQFFGPGTRLTVL.

To note about this clonotype: It may be a read error: a sequence one base away is much more abundant. This chain uses TRBV4-1 with TRBJ1-1; perhaps TRBD1 as D (6 bases). Trimming left V 4 bases short and J 6 bases short, with 12 bases between. This CDR3 contains 13 residues. Germline V gene sequence: CDR1 MGHRA, CDR2 YSYEKL. The CDR3: CASSRIRGPEAFF. The CDR3 DNA follows: TGCGCCAGCAGCCGAATACGGGGGCCTGAAGCTTTCTTT.

V and J are TRBV27 and TRBJ2-7, with TRBD2 matching 14 bases. The CDR3 has 15 residues. The V and J ends lost 8 bases and 3 bases, in that order; junction bases with no gene match: 6. Germline lookup yields CDR1 MNHEY and CDR2 SMNVEV (reference sequence). CDR3 DNA: TGTGCCAGCCGGGGGACTAGCGGGAGTATCTACGAGCAGTACTTC. This translates into CASRGTSGSIYEQYF.

This rearrangement joins TRBV19 to TRBJ2-1; D not certain. The germline V and J ends were trimmed by 3 bases and 0 bases, with 15 bases remaining between them. CDR3 length equals 17 residues. CDR1 is LNHDA and CDR2 is SQIVND in the germline V gene (reference sequence). CDR3 amino acids: CASSITYSRLSYNEQFF. CDR3 coding DNA: TGTGCCAGTAGTATCACTTACTCGCGACTCTCCTACAATGAGCAGTTCTTC. The complete variable domain, with remaining parts taken from reference TRBV19 and TRBJ2-1, reads DGGITQSPKYLFRKEGQNVTLSCEQNLNHDAMYWYRQDPGQGLRLIYYSQIVNDFQKGDIAEGYSVSREKKESFPLTVTSAQKNPTAFYLCASSITYSRLSYNEQFFGPGTRLTVL.

This chain uses TRBV5-4 with TRBJ2-1; the D gene could be TRBD1 or TRBD2 (5 bases each). The CDR3 spans 12 residues. Trimming removed 4 bases at V and 15 bases at J, with 17 bases between. Germline CDR1 SGHNT, CDR2 YYREEE (reference sequence). The CDR3 sequence: CASSLRDGVRFF. The CDR3 DNA follows: TGTGCCAGCAGCCTAAGGGACGGAGTGAGGTTCTTC.

This clonotype was seen ten or more times. V usage is TRBV7-8 and J usage is TRBJ1-2; TRBD1 aligns across 9 bases. Germline V gene data show CDR1 as SGHVS and CDR2 as FQNEAQ. CDR3 length equals 12 residues. V shed 9 bases and J 5 bases; nucleotides not matched to a gene: 4. This CDR3 reads CASEQGAYGYTF. CDR3 bases: TGTGCCAGTGAACAGGGGGCGTATGGCTACACCTTC.

The chain employs TRBV12-3 or TRBV12-4 and TRBJ1-5, with D perhaps matching TRBD1 (6 bases). Trimming removed 4 bases at V and 7 bases at J, with 17 bases between. The CDR3 is 15 residues long. This CDR3 is CASSWGRGDGQPQHF. The CDR3 DNA reads TGTGCCAGCAGTTGGGGGCGGGGGGACGGACAGCCCCAGCATTTT.

The chain uses TRBV20-1 and TRBJ2-7, with TRBD2 matching over 11 bases. Trimming removed 4 bases from V and 7 bases from J; junction bases left unmatched: 9. The CDR3 loop spans 14 amino acids. Germline V gives CDR1 DFQATT, CDR2 SNEGSKA (reference sequence). Written as DNA, the CDR3 is TGCAGTGCTATATCCGGGACTAGCGGCAGGGAGCAGTACTTC. Protein product: CSAISGTSGREQYF.

The V and J genes are TRBV2 and TRBJ1-4; D is ambiguous. The CDR3 totals 13 residues. Germline CDR1 is SNHLY and CDR2 is FYNNEI. Between the trimmed V and J ends, which lost 6 bases and 5 bases, there was a span of 10 bases. CDR3 sequence reads: CASRWRENEKLFF. Written as DNA, the CDR3 is TGTGCCAGCAGGTGGCGGGAGAATGAAAAACTGTTTTTT.

This clonotype was seen more than once but under ten times. The gene calls are TRBV2 and TRBJ2-2; 9 bases map to TRBD1. The CDR3 runs to 14 residues. The germline CDR1 and CDR2 sequences are SNHLY and FYNNEI. Trimming removed 6 bases from V and 7 bases from J; junction bases left unmatched: 6. CDR3 amino acids: CASSLQGAVGELFF. Written as DNA, the CDR3 is TGTGCCAGCAGCCTACAGGGGGCTGTCGGGGAGCTGTTTTTT.